The clone carrying this T cell receptor (beta chain) was seen just once. Its specificity is not known. The data were taken from a study of shared clonotypes between healthy human individuals. Study conclusions and caveats: Generation probabilities of non-shared clonotypes were lower (relative to those shared by all four donors). Generally, naive subsets came out with larger estimated richness than memory subsets.

Partitioning of CD4+ cells yielded a CD45RA+ naive subset and a CD45RA-negative memory subset. Replicate PCRs from sorted subsets contained approximately 200 ng DNA, which is approximately 30,000 T cell genomes. Assay used: immunoSEQ multiplex PCR; TCRdb lists only in-frame clones, some missing. The sample has roughly 1 million clones; about 75% are singletons. The sample was memory CD4+ T cells sorted from blood. Subset here: CD45RA-negative fraction. The sequence came from a man between 18 and 35 years old in good health.

This chain's CDR3 is CASSRRTDQYGYTF. DNA for the CDR3: TGTGCCAGCTCCCGCAGGACGGACCAGTATGGCTACACCTTC. This sequence joins TRBV18 and TRBJ1-2; no clear D gene. The V and J ends lost 6 bases and 5 bases respectively, with 16 bases between them. CDR3 size: 14 residues. CDR1 is KGHSH and CDR2 is LQKENI in the germline V gene.